This section outlines one T cell receptor beta chain sequence together with its context. Its antigen is undetermined. The data are from a study of shared clonotypes between healthy human individuals. Overall study findings and caveats: Sharing across four donors was highest in naive CD4 (roughly 5%) and lowest in memory CD8 (about 0.4%). Against clonotypes common to all four donors, non-shared ones had lower generation probabilities.

The table came from immunoSEQ multiplex PCR; TCRdb's copy has only in-frame clones and leaves some out. The sample lists fewer than 850,000 clones; 80% to 95% were seen once. The CDR3 totals 15 residues. V was shortened by 4 bases and J by 4 bases, with 17 bases between the two germline ends. Germline assignment: CDR1 SGHDT and CDR2 YYEEEE. The TCR was taken from a man between 18 and 35 years old in good health. Some clones in this sample may be carry-over from other donors' samples. This chain uses TRBV5-6 with TRBJ1-2, with D maybe TRBD1 (6 bases). The material sequenced was memory CD8+ T cells from PBMCs. Subset specified: CD45RO+ cells pooled with CCR7-negative TemRA cells. CDR3 bases: TGTGCCAGCAGCATGGGGGGGGCCCCCCTCTATGGCTACACCTTC. This translates into CASSMGGAPLYGYTF.